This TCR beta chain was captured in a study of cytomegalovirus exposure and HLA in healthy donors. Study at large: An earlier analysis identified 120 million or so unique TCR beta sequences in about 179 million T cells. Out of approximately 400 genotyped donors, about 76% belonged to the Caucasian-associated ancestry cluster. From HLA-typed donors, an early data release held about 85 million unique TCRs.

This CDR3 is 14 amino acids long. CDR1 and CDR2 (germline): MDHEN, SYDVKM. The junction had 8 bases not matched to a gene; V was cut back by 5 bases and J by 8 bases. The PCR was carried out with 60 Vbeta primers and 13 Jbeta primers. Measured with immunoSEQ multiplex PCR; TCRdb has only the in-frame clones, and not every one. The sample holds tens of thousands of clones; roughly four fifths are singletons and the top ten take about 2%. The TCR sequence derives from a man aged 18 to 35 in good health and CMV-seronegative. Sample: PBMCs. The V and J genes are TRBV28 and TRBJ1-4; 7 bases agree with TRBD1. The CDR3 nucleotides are TGTGCCAGCAGTATGACAGGGCTCGGCGAAAAACTGTTTTTT. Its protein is CASSMTGLGEKLFF.